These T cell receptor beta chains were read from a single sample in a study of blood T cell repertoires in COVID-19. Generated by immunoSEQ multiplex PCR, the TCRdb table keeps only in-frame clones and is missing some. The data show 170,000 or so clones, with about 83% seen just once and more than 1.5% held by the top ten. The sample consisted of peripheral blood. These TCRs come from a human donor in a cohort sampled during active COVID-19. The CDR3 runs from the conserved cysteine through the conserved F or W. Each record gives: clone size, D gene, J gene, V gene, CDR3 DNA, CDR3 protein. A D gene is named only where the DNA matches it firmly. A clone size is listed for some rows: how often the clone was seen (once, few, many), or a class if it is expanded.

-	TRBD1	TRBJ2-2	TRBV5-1	TGCGCCAGCAGCCTAACAGGGGATAGCACCGGGGAGCTGTTTTTT	CASSLTGDSTGELFF
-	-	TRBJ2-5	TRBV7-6	TGTGCCAGCAGCTCCCCCATGGAGACCCAGTACTTC	CASSSPMETQYF
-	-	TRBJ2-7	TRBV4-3	TGCGCCAGCAGCCAAGTCTACCACTCCTCCTACGAGCAGTACTTC	CASSQVYHSSYEQYF
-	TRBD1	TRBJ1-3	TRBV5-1	TGCGCCAGCAGCCTACAGGGGTTTGGAAACACCATATATTTT	CASSLQGFGNTIYF
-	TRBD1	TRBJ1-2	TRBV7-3	TGTGCCAGCAGCTCCGGACAGGGGGCGGTTCAGGGCTACACCTTC	CASSSGQGAVQGYTF
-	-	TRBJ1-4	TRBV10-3	TGTGCCGCCTCCGTGGGCCGTTCGAAGACTAATGAAAAACTGTTTTTT	CAASVGRSKTNEKLFF
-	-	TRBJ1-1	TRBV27	TGTGCCAGCAGTTTATTCTACAGGTCTGAAGCTTTCTTT	CASSLFYRSEAFF
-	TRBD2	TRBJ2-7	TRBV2	TGTGCCAGCAGACCCCTAGCGGGGGCCTTCTCCGAGCAGTACTTC	CASRPLAGAFSEQYF
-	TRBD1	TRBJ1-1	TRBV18	TGTGCCAGCTCAGTAGGGACAGGGGACCTTAACACTGAAGCTTTCTTT	CASSVGTGDLNTEAFF
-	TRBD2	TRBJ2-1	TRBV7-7	TGTGCTAGCAGCTTAAGCCGCGGACTAGCGGGCAGCTCCTACAATGAGCAGTTCTTC	CASSLSRGLAGSSYNEQFF
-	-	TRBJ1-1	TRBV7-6	TGTGCCAGCAGCCTCTACGGTGGGGGGGACACTGAAGCTTTCTTT	CASSLYGGGDTEAFF
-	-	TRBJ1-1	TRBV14	TGTGCCAGCAGCTGGACCGCGGGAACTGAAGCTTTCTTT	CASSWTAGTEAFF
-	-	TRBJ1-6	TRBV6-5	TGTGCCAGCAGTTACGACCGTCTAGGATCACCCCTCCACTTT	CASSYDRLGSPLHF
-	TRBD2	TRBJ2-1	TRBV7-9	TGTGCCAGCAGCTTAACCAGCGGGAGTGGGAATGAGCAGTTCTTC	CASSLTSGSGNEQFF
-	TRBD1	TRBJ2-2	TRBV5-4	TGTGCCAGCAGCTCTGGGACAGGGTCCGGGGAGCTGTTTTTT	CASSSGTGSGELFF
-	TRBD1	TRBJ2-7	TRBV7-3	TGTGCCAGCAGCCCCACCGGGACAGGAGCCTACGAGCAGTACTTC	CASSPTGTGAYEQYF
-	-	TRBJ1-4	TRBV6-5	TGTGCCAGCGAAAAAGGGGTTATGGGTGAAAAACTGTTTTTT	CASEKGVMGEKLFF
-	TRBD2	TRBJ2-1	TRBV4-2	TGTGCCAGCAGCCCACTAGCGGGGGGCCACAATGAGCAGTTCTTC	CASSPLAGGHNEQFF
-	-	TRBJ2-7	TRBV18	TGTGCCAGCTCACCAGACAGAAACTACGAGCAGTACTTC	CASSPDRNYEQYF
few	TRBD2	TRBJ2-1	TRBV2	TGTGCCAGCAGTGCGGGACTAGGCGGCAATGAGCAGTTCTTC	CASSAGLGGNEQFF
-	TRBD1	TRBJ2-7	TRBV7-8	TGTGCCAGCAGCCCCGGGACAGGGGGCGAGCAGTACTTC	CASSPGTGGEQYF
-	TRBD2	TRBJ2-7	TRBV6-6	TGTGCCACCGGGGGGGCTAGTCCCTACGAGCAGTACTTC	CATGGASPYEQYF
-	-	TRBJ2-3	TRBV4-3	TGCGCCAGCAGCCGCACGAGGGGGTACACAGATACGCAGTATTTT	CASSRTRGYTDTQYF
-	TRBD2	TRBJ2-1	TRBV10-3	TGTGCCATCAGCTCCGGGACTAGCGGGAGTATGCATGAGCAGTTCTTC	CAISSGTSGSMHEQFF
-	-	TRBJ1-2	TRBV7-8	TGTGCCAGCAGCTCAAGAGCTAACTATGGCTACACCTTC	CASSSRANYGYTF
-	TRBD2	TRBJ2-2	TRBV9	TGTGCCAGCAGCGACTCGGGACTAGCTGGGCCCGGGGAGCTGTTTTTT	CASSDSGLAGPGELFF
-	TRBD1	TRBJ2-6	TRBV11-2	TGTGCCAGCAGCTTGACAGGGGGCTCTTCTTACCCCCTGACTTTC	CASSLTGGSSYPLTF
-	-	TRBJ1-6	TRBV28	TGTGCCAGCAGTTTTCTGGAGAATTCACCCCTCCACTTT	CASSFLENSPLHF
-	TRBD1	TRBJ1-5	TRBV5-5	TGTGCCAGCAGCCGGGGACAGGGAGAAGTGAGCAATCAGCCCCAGCATTTT	CASSRGQGEVSNQPQHF
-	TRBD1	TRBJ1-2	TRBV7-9	TGTGCCAGCAGCTCTGTGGGACAGGGGATGGACTATGGCTACACCTTC	CASSSVGQGMDYGYTF
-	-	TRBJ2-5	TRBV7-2	TGTGCCAGCAGCCTGACACGTAACCAAGAGACCCAGTACTTC	CASSLTRNQETQYF
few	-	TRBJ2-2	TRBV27	TGTGCCAGCAATGTAAGGGGGGGGACCGGGGAGCTGTTTTTT	CASNVRGGTGELFF
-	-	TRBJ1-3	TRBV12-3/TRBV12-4	TGTGCCAGCAGTTTCGGGGTTGGAAACACCATATATTTT	CASSFGVGNTIYF
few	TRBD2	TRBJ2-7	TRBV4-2	TGTGCCAGCAGTGACCGGTCTAGCGGGAGATACGAGCAGTACTTC	CASSDRSSGRYEQYF
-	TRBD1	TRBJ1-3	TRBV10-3	TGTGCCATCAGTGAGTCAAGGGGGCCCTCTGGAAACACCATATATTTT	CAISESRGPSGNTIYF
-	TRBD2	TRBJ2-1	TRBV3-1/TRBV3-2	TGTGCCAGCAGCCAAGATAGCGGGGCCAATGAGCAGTTCTTC	CASSQDSGANEQFF
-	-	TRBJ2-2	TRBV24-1	TGTGCCACCTCTCTCGCGAACACCGGGGAGCTGTTTTTT	CATSLANTGELFF
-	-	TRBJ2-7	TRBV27	TGTGCCAGCAGTTTATCCGGCTCCTACGAGCAGTACTTC	CASSLSGSYEQYF
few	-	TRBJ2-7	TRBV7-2	TGTGCCAGCAGCTTAGGAGGGTACGAAGAGCAGTACTTC	CASSLGGYEEQYF
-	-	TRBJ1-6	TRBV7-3	TGTGCCAGCAGCTTAGGTCAGAGCGGGGGTTATAATTCACCCCTCCACTTT	CASSLGQSGGYNSPLHF
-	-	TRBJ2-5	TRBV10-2	TGCGCCAGCAGTACTAGCCGGAGGGAGACCCAGTACTTC	CASSTSRRETQYF
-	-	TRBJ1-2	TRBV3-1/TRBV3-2	TGTGCCAGCAGCCAAGGGTGGCGGGGGATTAACTATGGCTACACCTTC	CASSQGWRGINYGYTF
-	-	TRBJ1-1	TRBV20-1	TGCAGTGCCCCGTGGCGGCAGGAGGCCTTCTTT	CSAPWRQEAFF
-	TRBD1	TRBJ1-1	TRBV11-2	TGTGCCAGCAGCTTAGGGCCCCAGGGGGCAACTGAAGCTTTCTTT	CASSLGPQGATEAFF
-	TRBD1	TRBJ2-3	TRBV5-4	TGTGCCAGCAGCCCAGGGGGCCGACGGTCCACAGATACGCAGTATTTT	CASSPGGRRSTDTQYF
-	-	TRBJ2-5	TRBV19	TGTGCCAGTATGGAGGGGCCGGGGGCCCAGTACTTC	CASMEGPGAQYF
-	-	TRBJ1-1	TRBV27	TGTGCCAGCAGTTTATACGGCGACTGGACTGAAGCTTTCTTT	CASSLYGDWTEAFF
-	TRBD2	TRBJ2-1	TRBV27	TGTGCCACGACTAGCGGGATAGGTGAGCAGTTCTTC	CATTSGIGEQFF
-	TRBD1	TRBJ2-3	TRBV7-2	TGTGCCAGCAGCCCCTTAAGGGGGCCCGTCACAGATACGCAGTATTTT	CASSPLRGPVTDTQYF
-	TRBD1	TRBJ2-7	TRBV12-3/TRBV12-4	TGTGCCAGCAGTCGACAGGGATACGAGCAGTACTTC	CASSRQGYEQYF
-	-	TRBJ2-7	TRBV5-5	TGTGCCAGCAGCTTCCAACAGGGCCAGCAGTACTTC	CASSFQQGQQYF
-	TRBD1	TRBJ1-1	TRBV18	TGTGCCAGCTCACTATCGACAGGGATGAACACTGAAGCTTTCTTT	CASSLSTGMNTEAFF
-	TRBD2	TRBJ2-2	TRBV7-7	TGTGCTAGCAGCTTAGTCCGGGGGGGCCGCTTAAACACCGGGGAGCTGTTTTTT	CASSLVRGGRLNTGELFF
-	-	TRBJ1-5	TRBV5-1	TGCGCCAGCAGCCGGGACTGGACTAATCAGCCCCAGCATTTT	CASSRDWTNQPQHF
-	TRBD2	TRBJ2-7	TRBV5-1	TGCGCCAGCAGCTCCAGACACGGGGGAGGGTACGAGCAGTACTTC	CASSSRHGGGYEQYF